The entry that follows covers one T cell receptor (beta chain) sequence. Its matching antigen is unknown. The same CDR3 can be traced to other DNA sequences in this sample. The record originates from a study of shared clonotypes between healthy human individuals. Study information: Every donor yielded three CD4 naive, three CD4 memory, two CD8 naive and one CD8 memory plate.

Study-wide results and limits: Relative to clonotypes present in all four donors, those not shared had lower generation probabilities.

TCRdb's copy holds only in-frame clones and misses some; the assay was immunoSEQ multiplex PCR. The data contain about 980,000 clones, about 80% of them singletons. The sample comprised memory CD4+ T cells sorted from blood. As to subset: CD45RA-negative fraction. The clonotype was recovered from a man aged 18 to 35 in good health.

DNA of the CDR3: TGTGCCTGGAGTGTAGGAGCCAGGGGAGAGACCCAGTACTTC. This gives the protein CAWSVGARGETQYF. The V and J genes are TRBV30 and TRBJ2-5; TRBD1 might be the D (6 bases). Germline lookup yields CDR1 GTSNPN and CDR2 SVGIG (reference sequence). The CDR3 extends over 14 amino acids. Trimming stripped 0 bases from V and 4 bases from J, with 12 bases between.